These T cell receptor beta chains were read from a single sample in a study of molecular identifiers for immune sequencing clone quantification. TCRdb processed the PCR reads anew with MiXCR; each CDR3 protein has one entry. This sample has approximately 54,000 distinct CDR3 sequences, with roughly 24% found just once. Sample: naive CD8+ T cells from blood, with Jurkat cell RNA spiked in. Receptors originate from a human donor in good health. Some libraries in this study had Jurkat cell RNA spiked in. The CDR3 runs from the conserved cysteine through the conserved F or W. The D gene is left open where the match is weak. Clone size, where shown, is once, few, many, or a class for clones that have expanded.

>TRBV7-2|many|TRBJ2-7|TRBD2
CASSLELAGYYEQYF
TGTGCCAGCAGCTTAGAACTAGCGGGGTACTACGAGCAGTACTTC
>TRBV29-1|many|TRBJ1-1|TRBD1
CSADTGAARVGTEAFF
TGCAGCGCTGATACAGGGGCCGCAAGAGTTGGCACTGAAGCTTTCTTT
>TRBV7-9|many|TRBJ2-3|TRBD1
CASSPPPGQVTSGTDTQYF
TGTGCCAGCAGCCCACCTCCGGGACAGGTAACTTCTGGCACAGATACGCAGTATTTT
>TRBV2|many|TRBJ2-3|-
CASSESARNTQYF
TGTGCCAGCAGTGAATCCGCCCGAAATACGCAGTATTTT
>TRBV2|many|TRBJ2-7|-
CASTDSLSYEQYF
TGTGCCAGTACCGACAGCCTGTCCTACGAGCAGTACTTC
>TRBV5-1|many|TRBJ1-1|-
CANLDHEAFF
TGCGCCAACCTGGACCATGAAGCTTTCTTT
>TRBV10-2|many|TRBJ1-2|TRBD1
CASSVGGNYGYTF
TGCGCCAGCAGTGTAGGGGGCAACTATGGCTACACCTTC
>TRBV30|few|TRBJ1-4|-
CAGGRDSTNEKLFF
TGTGCCGGGGGCCGTGATTCTACTAATGAAAAACTGTTTTTT
>TRBV14|-|TRBJ2-1|TRBD1
CASSQDQGARHGKIEQFF
TGTGCCAGCAGCCAAGATCAGGGGGCGCGTCATGGGAAGATAGAGCAGTTCTTC
>TRBV20-1|many|TRBJ1-5|TRBD1
CSAATGQGIQPQHF
TGCAGTGCCGCCACCGGACAGGGGATTCAGCCCCAGCATTTT
>TRBV10-2|few|TRBJ2-7|-
CASRGGHPYEQYF
TGCGCCAGCAGGGGCGGGCATCCCTACGAGCAGTACTTC
>TRBV28|-|TRBJ2-7|-
CASSFRGRDERYF
TGTGCCAGCAGTTTCCGGGGGCGCGACGAGCGGTACTTC
>TRBV28|many|TRBJ2-7|-
CASSLSGSEQYF
TGTGCCAGCAGTTTATCGGGGTCCGAGCAGTACTTC
>TRBV28|many|TRBJ2-3|-
CASNSTDTQYF
TGTGCCAGCAACAGCACAGATACGCAGTATTTT
>TRBV12-5|once|TRBJ1-1|-
CASCLENTEAFF
TGTGCTAGTTGTTTGGAAAACACTGAAGCTTTCTTT
>TRBV20-1|many|TRBJ2-7|TRBD1
CSARDGTGGPEQYF
TGCAGTGCTAGAGACGGGACAGGGGGACCCGAGCAGTACTTC
>TRBV4-3|many|TRBJ2-3|-
CASSQDRGDTQYF
TGCGCCAGCAGCCAAGATCGCGGGGATACGCAGTATTTT
>TRBV7-6|many|TRBJ2-3|TRBD2
CASSLDRRGTSGTSTDTQYF
TGTGCCAGCAGCTTAGACCGTCGAGGGACTAGCGGAACAAGCACAGATACGCAGTATTTT
>TRBV7-2|many|TRBJ2-1|TRBD1
CASSSRGQGIAYNEQFF
TGTGCCAGCAGCTCCAGGGGGCAGGGGATCGCCTACAATGAGCAGTTCTTC
>TRBV4-3|many|TRBJ2-3|-
CASSQRGGRPSTDTQYF
TGCGCCAGCAGCCAGAGGGGCGGGCGTCCTAGCACAGATACGCAGTATTTT
>TRBV5-1|many|TRBJ2-6|-
CASTPPLTTGGANVLTF
TGCGCCAGCACCCCGCCTCTAACCACAGGAGGGGCCAACGTCCTGACTTTC
>TRBV29-1|few|TRBJ2-2|-
CSVTEGRGTGELFF
TGCAGCGTCACCGAGGGCAGGGGCACCGGGGAGCTGTTTTTT
>TRBV4-1|-|TRBJ2-1|-
CASSQSGAYYNEQFF
TGCGCCAGCAGCCAATCCGGGGCATATTACAATGAGCAGTTCTTC
>TRBV27|-|TRBJ2-7|-
CASSLYPQVFQAYEQCF
TGTGCCAGCAGTTTATACCCCCAAGTCTTTCAAGCCTACGAGCAGTGCTTC
>TRBV4-1|many|TRBJ2-2|TRBD2
CASSQDEAGVGFELFF
TGCGCCAGCAGCCAAGATGAAGCGGGGGTCGGTTTTGAGCTGTTTTTT
>TRBV27|many|TRBJ2-3|-
CASSFGTTGTDTQYF
TGTGCCAGCAGTTTTGGGACGACGGGCACAGATACGCAGTATTTT
>TRBV28|medium-sized|TRBJ2-7|-
CASSPGREFPTEQYF
TGTGCCAGCAGTCCGGGGAGAGAGTTCCCTACTGAGCAGTACTTC
>TRBV10-3|many|TRBJ2-3|-
CAISSPGIDTQYF
TGTGCCATCAGCTCACCCGGGATTGATACGCAGTATTTT
>TRBV7-6|many|TRBJ1-1|TRBD1
CASSLEDRVTEAFF
TGTGCCAGCAGCTTAGAGGACAGGGTAACTGAAGCTTTCTTT
>TRBV29-1|many|TRBJ1-1|-
CSVAGREGFMNTEAFF
TGCAGCGTTGCAGGAAGAGAGGGGTTTATGAACACTGAAGCTTTCTTT
>TRBV27|many|TRBJ1-2|TRBD1
CASSLRGQGFYGYTF
TGTGCCAGCAGTTTAAGGGGACAGGGGTTCTATGGCTACACCTTC
>TRBV6-5|-|TRBJ1-2|-
CASSYEQTYGYTF
TGTGCCAGCAGTTACGAACAGACCTATGGCTACACCTTC
>TRBV7-9|many|TRBJ2-1|-
CASSSDETRTYNEQFF
TGTGCCAGCAGCTCCGACGAGACACGCACCTACAATGAGCAGTTCTTC
>TRBV7-2|few|TRBJ2-7|TRBD2
CASSQGTSGIYYEQYF
TGTGCCAGCAGCCAGGGGACTAGCGGGATTTATTACGAGCAGTACTTC
>TRBV9|many|TRBJ2-7|TRBD1
CASSPYSRDRGDEQYF
TGTGCCAGCAGCCCCTATTCCCGGGACAGGGGGGACGAGCAGTACTTC
>TRBV7-9|many|TRBJ2-7|TRBD1
CASSSDRSSYEQYF
TGTGCCAGCAGCTCGGACAGGAGCTCCTACGAGCAGTACTTC
>TRBV10-3|few|TRBJ2-3|-
CAISERGNTSTDTQYF
TGTGCCATCAGTGAGCGCGGGAACACTAGCACAGATACGCAGTATTTT
>TRBV13|many|TRBJ1-1|-
CASSLGLTGNTEAFF
TGTGCCAGCAGCTTAGGCCTGACAGGGAACACTGAAGCTTTCTTT
>TRBV6-2/TRBV6-3|many|TRBJ2-2|-
CASTLTGELFF
TGTGCCAGCACCCTCACCGGGGAGCTGTTTTTT
>TRBV7-9|many|TRBJ1-1|-
CASSLAGQREAFF
TGTGCCAGCAGCTTAGCGGGGCAGCGGGAAGCTTTCTTT